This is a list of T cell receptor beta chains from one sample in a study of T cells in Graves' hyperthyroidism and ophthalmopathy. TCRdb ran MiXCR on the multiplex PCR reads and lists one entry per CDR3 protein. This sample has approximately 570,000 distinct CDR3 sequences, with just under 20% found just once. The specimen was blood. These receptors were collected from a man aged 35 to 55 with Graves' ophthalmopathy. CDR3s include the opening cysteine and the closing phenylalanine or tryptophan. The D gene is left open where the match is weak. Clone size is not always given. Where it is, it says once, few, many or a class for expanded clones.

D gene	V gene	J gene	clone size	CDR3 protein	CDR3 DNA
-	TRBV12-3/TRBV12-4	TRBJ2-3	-	CASSESVGSSTDTQYF	TGTGCCAGCAGTGAGTCTGTGGGGTCTAGCACAGATACGCAGTATTTT
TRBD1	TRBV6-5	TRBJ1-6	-	CASSYPLQQGSGNSPLHF	TGTGCCAGCAGTTACCCATTACAACAGGGGTCCGGTAATTCACCCCTCCACTTT
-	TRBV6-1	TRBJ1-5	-	CASSAIGNQPQHF	TGTGCCAGCAGTGCAATAGGGAATCAGCCCCAGCATTTT
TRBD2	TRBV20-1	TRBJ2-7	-	CSATDYGLALVYEQYF	TGCAGTGCTACAGATTATGGACTAGCGCTTGTCTACGAGCAGTACTTC
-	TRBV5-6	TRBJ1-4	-	CASSYQRVNEKLFF	TGTGCCAGCAGCTACCAACGCGTTAATGAAAAACTGTTTTTT
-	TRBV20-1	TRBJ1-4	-	CSASLGQLNEKLFF	TGCAGTGCTAGTCTGGGGCAGTTAAATGAAAAACTGTTTTTT
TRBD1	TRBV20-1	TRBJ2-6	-	CSASDRDGSGANVLTF	TGCAGTGCTAGTGACAGGGACGGATCTGGGGCCAACGTCCTGACTTTC
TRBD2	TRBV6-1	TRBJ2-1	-	CASTEAGGGEQFF	TGTGCCAGCACGGAAGCGGGGGGGGGCGAGCAGTTCTTC
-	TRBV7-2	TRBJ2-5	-	CASSKRETQYF	TGTGCCAGCAGCAAAAGGGAGACCCAGTACTTC
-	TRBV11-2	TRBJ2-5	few	CASSLLRIRETQYF	TGTGCCAGCAGCTTATTGCGGATACGGGAGACCCAGTACTTC
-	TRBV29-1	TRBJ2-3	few	CSVGRGVGTDTQYF	TGCAGCGTTGGGAGGGGGGTGGGGACAGATACGCAGTATTTT
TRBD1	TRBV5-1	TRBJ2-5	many	CASSGGTGGYQETQYF	TGCGCCAGCAGCGGGGGGACAGGGGGATACCAAGAGACCCAGTACTTC
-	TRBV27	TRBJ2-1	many	CASSWDWWNEQFF	TGTGCCAGCAGCTGGGATTGGTGGAATGAGCAGTTCTTC
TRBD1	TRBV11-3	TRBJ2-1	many	CASSWDSSYNEQFF	TGTGCCAGCAGCTGGGACAGCTCCTACAATGAGCAGTTCTTC
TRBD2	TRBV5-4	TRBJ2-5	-	CASRLAGGPQETQYF	TGTGCCAGCAGACTAGCGGGAGGGCCTCAAGAGACCCAGTACTTC
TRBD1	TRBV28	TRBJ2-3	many	CATGSGQGRADTQYF	TGTGCCACAGGAAGCGGACAGGGTAGGGCAGATACGCAGTATTTT
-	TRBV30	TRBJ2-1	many	CAWSTALPHEQFF	TGTGCCTGGAGTACCGCCCTACCCCATGAGCAGTTCTTC
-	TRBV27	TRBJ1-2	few	CASSPGNANYGCTF	TGTGCCAGCAGTCCCGGGAACGCTAACTATGGCTGCACCTTC
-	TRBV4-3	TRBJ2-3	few	CASSLLGLGRTDTQYF	TGCGCCAGCAGCCTTCTGGGCTTGGGTCGCACAGATACGCAGTATTTT
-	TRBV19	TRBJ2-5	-	CASSMIGGETQYF	TGTGCCAGTAGTATGATTGGGGGGGAGACCCAGTACTTC
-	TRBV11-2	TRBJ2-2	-	CASSFTESGELFF	TGTGCCAGCAGCTTTACGGAAAGCGGGGAGCTGTTTTTT
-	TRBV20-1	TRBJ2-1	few	CSASPGSGQFF	TGCAGTGCTAGCCCAGGGTCGGGGCAGTTCTTC
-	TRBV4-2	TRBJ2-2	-	CASSQEGPNTGELFF	TGTGCCAGCAGCCAAGAGGGACCGAACACCGGGGAGCTGTTTTTT
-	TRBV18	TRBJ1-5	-	CASSPNGGAGNQPQHF	TGTGCCAGCTCACCTAATGGGGGGGCTGGAAATCAGCCCCAGCATTTT
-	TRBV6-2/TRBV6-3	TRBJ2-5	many	CASSGPSGETQYF	TGTGCCAGCAGTGGGCCGTCGGGGGAGACCCAGTACTTC
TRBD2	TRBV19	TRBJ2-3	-	CASRSGRVGDTQYF	TGTGCCAGTCGTAGCGGGAGGGTTGGAGATACGCAGTATTTT
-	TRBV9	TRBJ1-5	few	CASSVDGVNNQPQHF	TGTGCCAGCAGCGTAGATGGGGTTAACAATCAGCCCCAGCATTTT
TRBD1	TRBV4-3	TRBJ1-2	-	CASSQDAQGGGVYGYTF	TGCGCCAGCAGCCAAGATGCGCAGGGGGGGGGTGTCTATGGCTACACCTTC
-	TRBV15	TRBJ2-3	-	CATSRDLGGASTDTQYF	TGTGCCACCAGCAGAGATTTGGGCGGTGCTAGCACAGATACGCAGTATTTT
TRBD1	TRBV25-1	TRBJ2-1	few	CASSAPLRDRGYNEQFF	TGTGCCAGCAGTGCCCCCCTCCGGGACAGGGGTTACAATGAGCAGTTCTTC
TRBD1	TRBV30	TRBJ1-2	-	CACPLGGGQGFYGYTF	TGTGCCTGCCCACTCGGTGGAGGACAGGGCTTCTATGGCTACACCTTC
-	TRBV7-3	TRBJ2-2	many	CASSLTSISSPGGELFF	TGTGCCAGCAGCTTAACATCTATATCATCCCCGGGCGGGGAGCTGTTTTTT
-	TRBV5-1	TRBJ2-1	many	CASSLGYGNEQFF	TGCGCCAGCAGCTTGGGATATGGGAATGAGCAGTTCTTC
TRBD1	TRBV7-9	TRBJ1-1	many	CASSYGTGGSEAFF	TGTGCCAGCAGCTACGGGACAGGGGGATCTGAAGCTTTCTTT
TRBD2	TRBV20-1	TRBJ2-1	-	CSARDEGSGRSVNEQFF	TGCAGTGCTAGAGATGAAGGTAGCGGGAGATCGGTCAATGAGCAGTTCTTC
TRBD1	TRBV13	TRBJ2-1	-	CASGRTGVNEQFF	TGTGCCAGCGGCCGGACAGGAGTAAATGAGCAGTTCTTC
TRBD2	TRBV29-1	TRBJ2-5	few	CSVARTSGARETQYF	TGCAGCGTTGCCCGGACTAGCGGGGCACGCGAGACCCAGTACTTC
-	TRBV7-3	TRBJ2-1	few	CASSLRGGGHNEQFF	TGTGCCAGCAGCTTAAGGGGGGGGGGCCATAATGAGCAGTTCTTC
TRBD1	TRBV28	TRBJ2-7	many	CASRGQDRISYEQYF	TGTGCCAGCAGAGGTCAGGACAGGATCTCCTACGAGCAGTACTTC
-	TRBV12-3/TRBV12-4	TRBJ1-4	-	CASSYTGGKREKLFF	TGTGCCAGCAGCTACACGGGAGGCAAGAGGGAAAAACTGTTTTTT
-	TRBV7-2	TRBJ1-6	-	CASSPGWGSPLHF	TGTGCCAGCAGCCCCGGGTGGGGATCACCCCTCCACTTT
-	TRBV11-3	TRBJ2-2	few	CASSTWTGELFF	TGTGCCAGCAGCACGTGGACCGGGGAGCTGTTTTTT
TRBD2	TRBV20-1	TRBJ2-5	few	CSATPLRGRAPETQYF	TGCAGTGCTACTCCCCTTCGCGGGAGGGCCCCAGAGACCCAGTACTTC
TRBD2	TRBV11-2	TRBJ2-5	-	CASSLRGTSGRAGETQYF	TGTGCCAGCAGCTTAAGGGGGACTAGCGGGAGGGCCGGAGAGACCCAGTACTTC
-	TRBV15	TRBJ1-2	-	CATSRDGLPYGYTF	TGTGCCACCAGCAGAGACGGCCTGCCGTATGGCTACACCTTC
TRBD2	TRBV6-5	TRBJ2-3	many	CASIAGRSTDTQYF	TGTGCCAGTATAGCGGGACGTAGCACAGATACGCAGTATTTT
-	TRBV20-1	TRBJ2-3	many	CSARDRSTTDTQYF	TGCAGTGCTAGAGACAGGAGTACCACAGATACGCAGTATTTT
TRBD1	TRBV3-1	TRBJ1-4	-	CASSQAWTGLFQEKLFF	TGTGCCAGCAGCCAAGCCTGGACAGGGTTATTCCAGGAAAAACTGTTTTTT
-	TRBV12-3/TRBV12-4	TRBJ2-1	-	CASSLLRGPNEQFF	TGTGCCAGCAGTTTACTTAGGGGTCCGAATGAGCAGTTCTTC
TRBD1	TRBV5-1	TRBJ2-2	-	CASSLGTGTNTGELFF	TGCGCCAGCAGCTTGGGGACAGGGACGAACACCGGGGAGCTGTTTTTT
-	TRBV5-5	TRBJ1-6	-	CASSSFRGTPLHF	TGTGCCAGCAGCTCGTTCAGGGGTACACCCCTCCACTTT
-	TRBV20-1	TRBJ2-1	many	CSASELNEQFF	TGCAGTGCTAGTGAGTTGAATGAGCAGTTCTTC
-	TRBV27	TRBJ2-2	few	CASSFRDIVSTNTGELFF	TGTGCCAGCAGTTTCCGGGACATAGTGTCCACAAACACCGGGGAGCTGTTTTTT
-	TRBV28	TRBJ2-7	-	CASSGTPSSYEQYF	TGTGCCAGCAGTGGGACCCCGAGCTCCTACGAGCAGTACTTC
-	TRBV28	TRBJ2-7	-	CASRPSGTAYEQYF	TGTGCCAGCAGACCCTCCGGGACGGCCTACGAGCAGTACTTC
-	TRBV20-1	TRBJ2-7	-	CSARPTTGYYEQYF	TGCAGTGCTAGACCTACTACAGGCTATTACGAGCAGTACTTC
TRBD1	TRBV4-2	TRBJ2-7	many	CASSQEGGSLYEQYF	TGTGCCAGCAGCCAAGAAGGGGGCTCCCTTTACGAGCAGTACTTC